This T cell receptor (beta chain) was found in a study of blood T cell repertoires in COVID-19. Looking at the study overall: From T cells, B-cell-depleted T cells, or PBMCs came the material, which was cDNA or gDNA.

The age range of participants was about 18 to 89 years, with residence in some 25 US areas. The CDR3 loop spans 14 amino acids. The germline CDR1 and CDR2 sequences are MNHEY and SVGAGI. V gave up 7 bases and J gave up 5 bases, with 17 bases separating them. Sequencing was performed with immunoSEQ multiplex PCR; in TCRdb, only in-frame clones are kept and a portion is missing. The sample includes about 270,000 clones, around 89% of them seen just once. This clonotype was sampled from a woman aged 18-29 years who had recovered from COVID-19. J is TRBJ2-5 and V is TRBV6-5; weak D call: TRBD2 (6 bases). What was sequenced was PBMCs or T cells enriched from blood (not recorded which). The CDR3 sequence is CASTLADGGETQYF. CDR3 bases: TGTGCCAGCACCCTAGCCGATGGGGGGGAGACCCAGTACTTC.